This T cell receptor beta chain derives from a study of T cell responses to AZD1222 COVID-19 vaccine. Only in-frame clones appear in the TCRdb table, and some are missing; sequencing was by immunoSEQ multiplex PCR. The repertoire has tens of thousands of clones, roughly 83% of them found once; the top ten carry 15% to 20%. Study findings and constraints: It was only after the peak T cell response that any repertoires were sampled.

Regarding this clone: Its antigen remains unknown.

There are 16 residues in the CDR3. Losses at the gene ends were 0 bases for V and 5 bases for J; bases not matched to a gene: 2. Germline V gives CDR1 SGDLS, CDR2 YYNGEE. This chain uses TRBV9 with TRBJ2-2; 12 bases fit TRBD2. Material: peripheral blood, obtained 28 days after the second AZD1222 dose. The clonotype originates from an adult who received the AZD1222 COVID-19 vaccine. The CDR3 sequence: CASSVGTSGVTGELFF. CDR3 sequence (DNA): TGTGCCAGCAGCGTAGGGACTAGCGGGGTAACCGGGGAGCTGTTTTTT.